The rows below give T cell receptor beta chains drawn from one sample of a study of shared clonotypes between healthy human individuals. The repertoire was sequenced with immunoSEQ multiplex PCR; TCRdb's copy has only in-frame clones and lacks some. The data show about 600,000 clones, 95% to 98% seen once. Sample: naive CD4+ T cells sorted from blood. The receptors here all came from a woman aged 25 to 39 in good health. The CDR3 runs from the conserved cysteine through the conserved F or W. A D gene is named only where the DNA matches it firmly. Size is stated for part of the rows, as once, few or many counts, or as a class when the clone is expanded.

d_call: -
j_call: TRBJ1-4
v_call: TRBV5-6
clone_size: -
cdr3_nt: TGTGCCAGCAGCGTTGAGCGAGGGGTCGGGGAAAAACTGTTTTTT
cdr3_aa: CASSVERGVGEKLFF

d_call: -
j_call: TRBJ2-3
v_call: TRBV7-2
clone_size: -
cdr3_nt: TGTGCCAGCAGCCCGACAGCCAGCACAGATACGCAGTATTTT
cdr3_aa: CASSPTASTDTQYF

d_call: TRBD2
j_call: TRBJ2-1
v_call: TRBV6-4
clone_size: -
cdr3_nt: TGTGCCAGCAGTGTCCCTTCGACTAGCGGGAGGACACCCAACAATGAGCAGTTCTTC
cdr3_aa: CASSVPSTSGRTPNNEQFF

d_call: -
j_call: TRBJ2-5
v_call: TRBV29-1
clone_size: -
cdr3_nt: TGCAGCGGAGGGACCCAAGAGACCCAGTACTTC
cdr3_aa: CSGGTQETQYF

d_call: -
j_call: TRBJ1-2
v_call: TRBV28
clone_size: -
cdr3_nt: TGTGCCAGCAGGCCAAACGACGGTAACTATGGCTACACCTTC
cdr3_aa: CASRPNDGNYGYTF

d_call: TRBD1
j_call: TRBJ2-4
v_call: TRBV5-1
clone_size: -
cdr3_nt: TGCGCCAGCAGCTTGGCCTTAAGAGGGACAGGGGAGGCCATTCAGTACTTC
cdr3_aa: CASSLALRGTGEAIQYF

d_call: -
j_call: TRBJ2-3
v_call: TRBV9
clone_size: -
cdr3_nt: TGTGCCAGCAGCGAAAAACCCCAGGCAGATACGCAGTATTTT
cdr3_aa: CASSEKPQADTQYF

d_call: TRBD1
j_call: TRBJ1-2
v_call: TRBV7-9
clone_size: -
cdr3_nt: TGTGCCAGCAGCAAAGGACAGGGCTATGGCTACACCTTC
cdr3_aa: CASSKGQGYGYTF

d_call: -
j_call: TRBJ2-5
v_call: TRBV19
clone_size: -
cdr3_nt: TGTGCCAGTAGTAAGGGGGTAGGTCAAGAGACCCAGTACTTC
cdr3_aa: CASSKGVGQETQYF

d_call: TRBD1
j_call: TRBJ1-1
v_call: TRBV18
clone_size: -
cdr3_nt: TGTGCCAGCTCACCAGGGACAGACCTTGAAGCTTTCTTT
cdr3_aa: CASSPGTDLEAFF

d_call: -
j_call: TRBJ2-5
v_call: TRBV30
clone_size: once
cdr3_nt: TGTGCCTGGAGTGTTATCGGGGAGACCCAGTACTTC
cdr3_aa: CAWSVIGETQYF

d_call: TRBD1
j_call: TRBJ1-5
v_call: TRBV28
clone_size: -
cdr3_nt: TGTGCCAGCCCTCCCTCAGGGGGCGATCCGGCGTGGGGCAATCAGCCCCAGCATTTT
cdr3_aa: CASPPSGGDPAWGNQPQHF

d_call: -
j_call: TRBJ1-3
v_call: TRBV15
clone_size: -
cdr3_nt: TGTGCCACCAGCAGAGTCTCAGGCTCTGGAAACACCATATATTTT
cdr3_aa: CATSRVSGSGNTIYF

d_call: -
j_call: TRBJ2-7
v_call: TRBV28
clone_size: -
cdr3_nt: TGTGCCAGCAGTTCTACTTTACGGGTTAAGAGGGGTTCCTACGAGCAGTACTTC
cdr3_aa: CASSSTLRVKRGSYEQYF

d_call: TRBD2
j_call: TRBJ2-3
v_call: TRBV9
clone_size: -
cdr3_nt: TGTGCCAGCAGCTACCACGTGGTAGCGGGGTTCACAGATACGCAGTATTTT
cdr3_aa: CASSYHVVAGFTDTQYF

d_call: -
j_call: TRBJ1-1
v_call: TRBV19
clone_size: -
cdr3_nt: TGTGCCAGTAGTAACCGGGACCCCTGGGACACTGAAGCTTTCTTT
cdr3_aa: CASSNRDPWDTEAFF

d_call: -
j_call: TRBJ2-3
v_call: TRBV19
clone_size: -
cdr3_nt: TGTGCCACCCGGGGCTCTGGGGATACGCAGTATTTT
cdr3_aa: CATRGSGDTQYF

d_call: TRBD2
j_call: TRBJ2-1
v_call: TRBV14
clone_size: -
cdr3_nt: TGTGCCAGCAGCCAAACACTAGCGGGCTCCTACAATGAGCAGTTCTTC
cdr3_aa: CASSQTLAGSYNEQFF

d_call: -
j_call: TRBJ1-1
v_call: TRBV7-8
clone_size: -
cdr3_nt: TGTGCCAGCAGCTCCGGAGGGGGTGCTTTCTTT
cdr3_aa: CASSSGGGAFF

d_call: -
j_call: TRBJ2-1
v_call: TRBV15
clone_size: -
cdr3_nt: TGTGCCACCAGCACCCAACAGGGACCCTACAATGAGCAGTTCTTC
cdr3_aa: CATSTQQGPYNEQFF

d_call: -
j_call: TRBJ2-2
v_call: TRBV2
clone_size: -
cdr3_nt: TGTGCCAGCGTACGGGAGTACACCGGGGAGCTGTTTTTT
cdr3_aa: CASVREYTGELFF

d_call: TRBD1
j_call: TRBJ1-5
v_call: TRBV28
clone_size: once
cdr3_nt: TGTGCCAGCGACAGGGATAGCAATCAGCCCCAGCATTTT
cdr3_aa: CASDRDSNQPQHF

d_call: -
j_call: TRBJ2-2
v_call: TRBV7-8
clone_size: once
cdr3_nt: TGTGCCAGCAGCTTAGGTCTTTACACCGGGGAGCTGTTTTTT
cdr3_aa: CASSLGLYTGELFF

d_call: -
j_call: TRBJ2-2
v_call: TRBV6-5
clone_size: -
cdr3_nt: TGTGCCAGCAGTTACTCCTCAGGGATGGGGGAGCTGTTTTTT
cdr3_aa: CASSYSSGMGELFF

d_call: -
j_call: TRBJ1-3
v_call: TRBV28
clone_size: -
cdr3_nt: TGTGCCAGCAGCCTCGATAGGGACACCATATATTTT
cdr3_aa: CASSLDRDTIYF

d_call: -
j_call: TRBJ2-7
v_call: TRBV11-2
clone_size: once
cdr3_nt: TGTGCCAGCAGCTTCTCACTAGCAAATCTCGAGCAGTACTTC
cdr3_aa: CASSFSLANLEQYF

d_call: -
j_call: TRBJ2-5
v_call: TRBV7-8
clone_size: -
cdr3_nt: TGTGCCAGCAGCCTAAGGGTTCGGGAGACCCAGTACTTC
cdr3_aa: CASSLRVRETQYF

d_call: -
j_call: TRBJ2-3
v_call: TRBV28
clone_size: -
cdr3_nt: TGTGCCAGCAGTTCAGGACAAGGGGTAACAGATACGCAGTATTTT
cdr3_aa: CASSSGQGVTDTQYF

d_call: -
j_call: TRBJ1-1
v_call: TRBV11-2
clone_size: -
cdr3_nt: TGTGCCAGCAGCCCAGCGAACACTGAAGCTTTCTTT
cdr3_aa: CASSPANTEAFF

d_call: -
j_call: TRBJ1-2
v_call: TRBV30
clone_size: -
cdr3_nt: TGTGCCTGGAGCTTGGGGGGCTATGGCTACACCTTC
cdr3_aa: CAWSLGGYGYTF

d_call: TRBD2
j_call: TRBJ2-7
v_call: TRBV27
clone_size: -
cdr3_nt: TGTGCCAGCAGTTTATGGGCGGGAGTCCCCTACGAGCAGTACTTC
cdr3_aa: CASSLWAGVPYEQYF

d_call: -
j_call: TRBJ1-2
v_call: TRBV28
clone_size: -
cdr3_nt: TGTGCCAGCAGTATTGCGAATAACTATGGCTACACCTTC
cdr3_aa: CASSIANNYGYTF

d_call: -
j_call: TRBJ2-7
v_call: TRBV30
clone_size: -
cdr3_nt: TGTGCCTGGAGGGTTGTAGGGGGGGCCTACGAGCAGTACTTC
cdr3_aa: CAWRVVGGAYEQYF

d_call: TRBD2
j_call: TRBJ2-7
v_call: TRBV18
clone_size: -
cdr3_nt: TGTGCCAGCACACCGGGAGGGGCTTACGAGCAGTACTTC
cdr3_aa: CASTPGGAYEQYF

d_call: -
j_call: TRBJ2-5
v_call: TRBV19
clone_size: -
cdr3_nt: TGTGCCAGTAGTATCAAGGTTTCGGGAGAGACCCAGTACTTC
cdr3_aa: CASSIKVSGETQYF

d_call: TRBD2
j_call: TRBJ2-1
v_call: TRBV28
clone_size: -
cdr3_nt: TGTGCCAGCATTTATTCGGGACTAGCAGCCTACAATGAGCAGTTCTTC
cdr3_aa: CASIYSGLAAYNEQFF

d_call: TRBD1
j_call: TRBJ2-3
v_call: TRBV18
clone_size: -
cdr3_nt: TGTGCCAGCTCACCCGGACAGGGGCCCGATACGCAGTATTTT
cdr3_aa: CASSPGQGPDTQYF

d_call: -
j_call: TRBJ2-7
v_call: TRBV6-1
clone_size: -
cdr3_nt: TGTGCCAGCAGTGAAGAAAATGAGATGGCAGGGCAGCGCTACGAGCAGTACTTC
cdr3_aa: CASSEENEMAGQRYEQYF

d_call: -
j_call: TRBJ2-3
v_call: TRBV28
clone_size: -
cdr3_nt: TGTGCCAGCAGATTCCCGGGGGCTACAGATACGCAGTATTTT
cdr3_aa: CASRFPGATDTQYF

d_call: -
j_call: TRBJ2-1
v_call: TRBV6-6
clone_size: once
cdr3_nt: TGTGCCAGCAGATACTCTCGCGGGGACACTTACAATGAGCAGTTCTTC
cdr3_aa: CASRYSRGDTYNEQFF

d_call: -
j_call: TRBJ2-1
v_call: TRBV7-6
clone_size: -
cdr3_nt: TGTGCCAGCAGCTTTGGGTCATGGGGAGCCGTGTGGGATGAGCAGTTCTTC
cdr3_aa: CASSFGSWGAVWDEQFF

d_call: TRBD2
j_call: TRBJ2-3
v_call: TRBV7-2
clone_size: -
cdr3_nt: TGTGCCAGCAGCTTAGGTGGGCTAGCGGGAGCAGATACGCAGTATTTT
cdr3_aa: CASSLGGLAGADTQYF

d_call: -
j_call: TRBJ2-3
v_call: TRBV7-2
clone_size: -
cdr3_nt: TGTGCCAGCAGCCAGAGGACCCGAGATACGCAGTATTTT
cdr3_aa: CASSQRTRDTQYF

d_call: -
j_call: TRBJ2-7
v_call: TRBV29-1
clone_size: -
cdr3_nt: TGCAGCGTTGAAGTTAGGGTGGGGAAATACGAGCAGTACTTC
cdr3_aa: CSVEVRVGKYEQYF

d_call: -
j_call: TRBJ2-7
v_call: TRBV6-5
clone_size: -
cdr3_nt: TGTGCCAGCAGTTACTCTTCGGGGATCTCCTACGAGCAGTACTTC
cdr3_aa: CASSYSSGISYEQYF

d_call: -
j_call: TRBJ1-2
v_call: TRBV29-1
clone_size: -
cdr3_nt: TGCAGCGCGAAGGGACTGGGGAACTATGGCTACACCTTC
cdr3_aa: CSAKGLGNYGYTF

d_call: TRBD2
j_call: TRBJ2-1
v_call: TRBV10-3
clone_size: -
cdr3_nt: TGTGCCATCAGCCGACTAGCGACGACCTACAATGAGCAGTTCTTC
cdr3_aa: CAISRLATTYNEQFF

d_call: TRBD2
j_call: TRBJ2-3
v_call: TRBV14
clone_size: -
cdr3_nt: TGTGCCAGCAGCAGTAGACTAGCGGGAGGGACAGATACGCAGTATTTT
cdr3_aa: CASSSRLAGGTDTQYF

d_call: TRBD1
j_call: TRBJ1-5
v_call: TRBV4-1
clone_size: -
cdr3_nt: TGCGCCAGCAGCCGGAGGGACAGGGAGGAACAGCCCCAGCATTTT
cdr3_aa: CASSRRDREEQPQHF

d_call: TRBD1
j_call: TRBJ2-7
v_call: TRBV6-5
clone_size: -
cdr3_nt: TGTGCCAGCAGTTCAGGGACAGGGGTCTACGAGCAGTACTTC
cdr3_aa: CASSSGTGVYEQYF

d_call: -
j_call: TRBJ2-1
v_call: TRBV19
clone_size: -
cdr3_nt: TGTGCCAGTAGTATGGTAGCGGCGTCCTACAATGAGCAGTTCTTC
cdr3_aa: CASSMVAASYNEQFF

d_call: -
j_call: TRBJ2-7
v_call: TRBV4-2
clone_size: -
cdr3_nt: TGTGCCAGCAGCCAAGATCCGGATTCCTACGAGCAGTACTTC
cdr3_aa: CASSQDPDSYEQYF

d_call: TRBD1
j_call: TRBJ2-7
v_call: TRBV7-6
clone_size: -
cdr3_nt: TGTGCCAGCAGCTCCCCCAGGACAGGGACCTACGAGCAGTACTTC
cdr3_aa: CASSSPRTGTYEQYF

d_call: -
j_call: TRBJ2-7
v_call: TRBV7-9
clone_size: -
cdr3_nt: TGTGCCAGCAGCTTCAGGGGCTACGAGCAGTACTTC
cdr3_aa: CASSFRGYEQYF

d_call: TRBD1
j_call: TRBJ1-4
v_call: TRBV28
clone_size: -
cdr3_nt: TGTGCCAGCAGTTCACCACAGGGGGGGAATGAAAAACTGTTTTTT
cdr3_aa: CASSSPQGGNEKLFF

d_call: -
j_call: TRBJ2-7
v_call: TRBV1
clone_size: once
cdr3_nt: TGCACCAGCAGCCAAGAGAGGGAGGCGAGCTCCTACGAGCAGTACTTC
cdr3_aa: CTSSQEREASSYEQYF

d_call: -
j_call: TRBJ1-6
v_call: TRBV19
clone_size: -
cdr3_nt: TGTGCCAGTGGGGGACGGTATAATTCACCCCTCCACTTT
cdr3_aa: CASGGRYNSPLHF

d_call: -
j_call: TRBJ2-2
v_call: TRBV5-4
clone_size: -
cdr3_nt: TGTGCCAGCAGCTCGCTAAAACAGGGATCGAACACCGGGGAGCTGTTTTTT
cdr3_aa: CASSSLKQGSNTGELFF

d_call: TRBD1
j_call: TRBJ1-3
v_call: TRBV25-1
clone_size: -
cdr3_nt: TGTGCCAGCAGTGGACCCTACAGGGGCGAGGTGGAAAACACCATATATTTT
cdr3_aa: CASSGPYRGEVENTIYF